Below, one TCR beta chain is given with its context. The data originate from a study of blood T cell repertoires in COVID-19. Across the study: The samples span acute and convalescent COVID-19 from the United States, Italy and Spain. Sample material is recorded as cDNA or gDNA derived from T cells, B-cell-depleted T cells, or PBMCs.

Original data processing: Amplification from reference gene primers served as the basis for estimated nucleated cell counts. TCRdb's copy holds only in-frame clones and misses some; the assay was immunoSEQ multiplex PCR. V, J and clone size reflect that table, while D and trimming were determined from the DNA. The profile shows 35,000 to 45,000 clones, about 74% of them singletons. Trimming shortened V by 3 bases and J by 2 bases, and 8 bases separated the two germline ends. Germline CDR1 is SGHNT and CDR2 is YENEEA. This CDR3 is 13 amino acids long. The receptor was derived from a man aged 55 to 70 with active COVID-19. The source material was peripheral blood. The chain is built from TRBV11-3 and TRBJ2-7, with D tentatively TRBD2 (6 bases). The CDR3, as DNA: TGTGCCAGCAGCTTGGAGGGCACCTACGAGCAGTACTTC. Translated, it gives CASSLEGTYEQYF.